What follows are 14 T cell receptor beta chains derived from one specimen sequenced in a study of blood T cell repertoires in COVID-19. Here immunoSEQ multiplex PCR was the method, and the copy in TCRdb shows in-frame clones only, minus some. The repertoire holds some 150,000 clones, with roughly 90% as singletons. The sequenced sample consisted of PBMCs or T cells enriched from blood (not recorded which). Receptor source: a woman aged 25 to 39 with acute COVID-19.

This chain connects TRBV28 to TRBJ1-2; D ambiguous. The CDR3 totals 17 residues. Germline-derived CDR1 and CDR2 are MDHEN and SYDVKM. V dropped 3 bases and J dropped 6 bases, with 23 bases sitting between them. The CDR3 nucleotides are TGTGCCAGCAGTTTCGTCGTCATTGCGCAGGCCGGGGATGGCTACACCTTC. This sequence encodes CASSFVVIAQAGDGYTF.

Written as DNA, the CDR3 is TGTGCCAGCAGGCCCCTCGGAGGCCGCCTTAACTATGGCTACACCTTC. Residues: CASRPLGGRLNYGYTF. The chain employs TRBV28 and TRBJ1-2; no reliable D call. V was pared by 6 bases and J by 1 base, with 18 bases between. Germline-derived CDR1 and CDR2 are MDHEN and SYDVKM. The CDR3 has 16 amino acids.

The gene calls are TRBV30 and TRBJ1-5, with 9 nucleotides matching TRBD1. V lost 3 bases to trimming and J lost 4 bases; unmatched junction nucleotides: 10. This CDR3 spans 16 amino acids. Germline-derived CDR1 and CDR2 are GTSNPN and SVGIG (reference sequence). The CDR3 loop is CAWSETGTGNNQPQHF. The CDR3 region has the DNA TGTGCCTGGAGCGAGACGGGGACAGGGAATAATCAGCCCCAGCATTTT. Together with reference TRBV30 and TRBJ1-5, the CDR3 gives the full variable domain: SQTIHQWPATLVQPVGSPLSLECTVEGTSNPNLYWYRQAAGRGLQLLFYSVGIGQISSEVPQNLSASRPQDRQFILSSKKLLLSDSGFYLCAWSETGTGNNQPQHFGDGTRLSIL.

This chain connects TRBV4-1 to TRBJ2-5; 7 bases are a match to TRBD1. The CDR3 contains 16 residues. CDR1 is MGHRA, CDR2 YSYEKL, per germline. V gave up 1 base and J gave up 5 bases; unmatched junction bases: 10. CDR3 amino acids: CASSQVPRGQMETQYF. CDR3 DNA sequence: TGCGCCAGCAGCCAAGTTCCCCGGGGACAGATGGAGACCCAGTACTTC.

The chain carries TRBV7-2 and TRBJ2-1; 10 bases line up with TRBD1. The CDR3 runs 18 residues. Per the germline V gene, CDR1 is SGHTA and CDR2 is FQGNSA. V dropped 5 bases and J dropped 7; count of bases not matched to a gene: 17. CDR3 DNA: TGTGCCAGCAGCCCCCACCCCCGACAGGGGGCGAAGGATAATGAGCAGTTCTTC. This sequence encodes CASSPHPRQGAKDNEQFF.

The sample holds one count of this clone. V gene TRBV28 combines with J gene TRBJ2-2, with TRBD1 as a possible D gene (5 bases). V dropped 6 bases and J dropped 4 bases, with 9 bases sitting between them. CDR1 and CDR2 (germline): MDHEN, SYDVKM. CDR3 length: 13 amino acids. CDR3 amino acids: CASRSQGTGELFF. The CDR3, as DNA: TGTGCCAGCAGGAGTCAGGGCACCGGGGAGCTGTTTTTT.

This chain connects TRBV7-9 to TRBJ2-5, with 7 bases that match TRBD2. The junction had 8 bases not matched to a gene; V was cut back by 8 bases and J by 5 bases. Germline V lookup: CDR1 SEHNR, CDR2 FQNEAQ (reference sequence). The CDR3 runs to 13 residues. The CDR3, as DNA: TGTGCCAGCCGAATGTGGGGGGGTGAGACCCAGTACTTC. It codes for CASRMWGGETQYF. Supplemented by reference TRBV7-9 and TRBJ2-5, the full variable domain reads DTGVSQNPRHKITKRGQNVTFRCDPISEHNRLYWYRQTLGQGPEFLTYFQNEAQLEKSRLLSDRFSAERPKGSFSTLEIQRTEQGDSAMYLCASRMWGGETQYFGPGTRLLVL.

The chain carries TRBV28 and TRBJ1-4; TRBD1 is a possible D gene (5 bases). Germline loops: CDR1 MDHEN, CDR2 SYDVKM. V was cut by 3 bases and J by 7 bases, with 12 bases left in between. The CDR3 has 14 residues. In DNA, the CDR3 is TGTGCCAGCAGTTTTAATCAGGGCCGTGAAAAACTGTTTTTT. It encodes CASSFNQGREKLFF.

The chain has TRBV3-1 (or the pseudogene TRBV3-2) and TRBJ2-1, with TRBD1 matching over 9 bases. V dropped 4 bases and J dropped 8; count of bases not matched to a gene: 9. The germline gives CDR1 LGHDT, CDR2 YNNKEL (reference sequence). The CDR3 is 15 residues long. The CDR3: CASSLTGGYRDEQFF. The DNA for the CDR3 is TGTGCCAGCAGCCTTACAGGGGGCTACAGGGATGAGCAGTTCTTC.

The chain carries TRBV28 and TRBJ2-7; D remains ambiguous. Looked up from germline, CDR1 is MDHEN and CDR2 is SYDVKM. The CDR3 is made up of 13 amino acids. The V gene lost 8 bases and the J gene lost 4 bases, with 15 bases spanning the gap. CDR3 sequence reads: CASQSGTNYEQYF. CDR3 DNA sequence: TGTGCCAGCCAATCTGGCACCAATTACGAGCAGTACTTC.

This chain uses TRBV4-3 with TRBJ1-2; D gene unclear. V dropped 1 base and J dropped 2 bases, with 14 bases sitting between them. This CDR3 spans 16 amino acids. CDR1 is LGHNA and CDR2 is YSLEER in the germline V gene. CDR3 region: CASSQGLTTRNYGYTF. CDR3 bases: TGCGCCAGCAGCCAAGGGTTAACGACACGCAACTATGGCTACACCTTC.

V usage is TRBV5-6 and J usage is TRBJ2-7; weak D call: TRBD2 (6 bases). CDR3 length: 11 residues. Germline lookup yields CDR1 SGHDT and CDR2 YYEEEE. V was cut by 2 bases and J by 11 bases, with 11 bases left in between. CDR3 coding DNA: TGTGCCAGCAGCTTCCGGGACTCGGAGTACTTC. Its translation is CASSFRDSEYF.

To note about this clone: Different DNA sequences within this sample yield the same CDR3. The rearrangement links TRBV5-4 to TRBJ2-5; 7 positions agree with TRBD2. V shed 3 bases and J 2 bases; nucleotides not matched to a gene: 1. The germline CDR1 and CDR2 sequences are SGHNT and YYREEE (reference sequence). The CDR3 covers 13 residues. The CDR3 region is CASSSGGQETQYF. CDR3 DNA sequence: TGTGCCAGCAGCTCGGGGGGACAAGAGACCCAGTACTTC.

The V and J genes are TRBV7-2 and TRBJ2-4; perhaps TRBD1 as D (6 bases). Trimming left V 7 bases short and J 3 bases short, with 16 bases between. The CDR3 runs 15 residues. Germline-derived CDR1 and CDR2 are SGHTA and FQGNSA. The CDR3 DNA sequence: TGTGCCAGCACCCTTATCCCACAGGGCAAAAACATTCAGTACTTC. This gives the protein CASTLIPQGKNIQYF. Full variable domain (outside the CDR3, taken from reference TRBV7-2 and TRBJ2-4): GAGVSQSPSNKVTEKGKDVELRCDPISGHTALYWYRQSLGQGLEFLIYFQGNSAPDKSGLPSDRFSAERTGGSVSTLTIQRTQQEDSAVYLCASTLIPQGKNIQYFGAGTRLSVL.